A selection of T cell receptor beta chains follows, all from one sample in a study of shared clonotypes between healthy human individuals. Profiled with immunoSEQ multiplex PCR; TCRdb holds only in-frame clones, not every one. The sample lists hundreds of thousands of clones, around three quarters occurring once. What was sequenced was memory CD4+ T cells sorted from blood. The receptors stem from a woman younger than 45 in good health. The CDR3 runs from the conserved cysteine through the conserved F or W. A D gene is named only where the DNA matches it firmly. Expanded clones get a size class; other rows say once, few or many, or leave the size out.

CDR3 DNA: TGTGCCAGCAGCAAAGGAGGGGGGCGTAAGGATACGCAGTATTTT
CDR3 protein: CASSKGGGRKDTQYF
V gene: TRBV5-4
J gene: TRBJ2-3
D gene: .
clone size: .

CDR3 DNA: TGTGCCAGCGTCCGGGACAGGGGGCAAGAGACCCAGTACTTC
CDR3 protein: CASVRDRGQETQYF
V gene: TRBV2
J gene: TRBJ2-5
D gene: TRBD1
clone size: .

CDR3 DNA: TGCGCCAGCAGCTCCCAGACAGGGGTCCAAGAGACCCAGTACTTC
CDR3 protein: CASSSQTGVQETQYF
V gene: TRBV5-1
J gene: TRBJ2-5
D gene: TRBD1
clone size: few

CDR3 DNA: TGTGCCAGCAGCCCCTACACGGGTCAGCCCCAGCATTTT
CDR3 protein: CASSPYTGQPQHF
V gene: TRBV7-2
J gene: TRBJ1-5
D gene: .
clone size: .

CDR3 DNA: TGTGCCAGTGCTGGGACAGGGGGTTACGAGCAGTACTTC
CDR3 protein: CASAGTGGYEQYF
V gene: TRBV2
J gene: TRBJ2-7
D gene: TRBD1
clone size: .

CDR3 DNA: TGTGCCAGCTCACCACAACGGGATTTAGATACGCAGTATTTT
CDR3 protein: CASSPQRDLDTQYF
V gene: TRBV18
J gene: TRBJ2-3
D gene: .
clone size: .

CDR3 DNA: TGTGCCAGCAGCCTGGGAACAGGGCCTCAGGGAAACACCATATATTTT
CDR3 protein: CASSLGTGPQGNTIYF
V gene: TRBV9
J gene: TRBJ1-3
D gene: .
clone size: .

CDR3 DNA: TGTGCCAGCAGCCCCCGGGCCACAGATACGCAGTATTTT
CDR3 protein: CASSPRATDTQYF
V gene: TRBV7-9
J gene: TRBJ2-3
D gene: .
clone size: many

CDR3 DNA: TGTGCCAGCAGAACAGGGGGCATGAACACTGAAGCTTTCTTT
CDR3 protein: CASRTGGMNTEAFF
V gene: TRBV6-5
J gene: TRBJ1-1
D gene: TRBD1
clone size: .

CDR3 DNA: TGTGCCAGCAGTTACGCACGAGCCTCCGGGGGAAACACCATATATTTT
CDR3 protein: CASSYARASGGNTIYF
V gene: TRBV6-5
J gene: TRBJ1-3
D gene: .
clone size: once

CDR3 DNA: TGTGCCAGCAGCTCGTTGGGGACTAGGGAAACTGGGGCCAACGTCCTGACTTTC
CDR3 protein: CASSSLGTRETGANVLTF
V gene: TRBV7-9
J gene: TRBJ2-6
D gene: TRBD2
clone size: .

CDR3 DNA: TGTGCCAGCAGCGAGGAGGGTTCTGGTACCTACGAGCAGTACTTC
CDR3 protein: CASSEEGSGTYEQYF
V gene: TRBV5-6
J gene: TRBJ2-7
D gene: .
clone size: .

CDR3 DNA: TGTGCCAGCTCCTCCGTTCAGGGACAGATCTACGAGCAGTACTTC
CDR3 protein: CASSSVQGQIYEQYF
V gene: TRBV18
J gene: TRBJ2-7
D gene: TRBD1
clone size: .

CDR3 DNA: TGCGCCAGCAGACCAGCGGCCCAAACAGATACGCAGTATTTT
CDR3 protein: CASRPAAQTDTQYF
V gene: TRBV5-1
J gene: TRBJ2-3
D gene: .
clone size: few

CDR3 DNA: TGTGCCAGCAGTCTTGGACAGTACCAAGAGACCCAGTACTTC
CDR3 protein: CASSLGQYQETQYF
V gene: TRBV5-4
J gene: TRBJ2-5
D gene: .
clone size: .

CDR3 DNA: TGTGCCAGCAGCTTAGGATCCAGGGGAGGAAACACTGAAGCTTTCTTT
CDR3 protein: CASSLGSRGGNTEAFF
V gene: TRBV13
J gene: TRBJ1-1
D gene: .
clone size: .

CDR3 DNA: TGTGCCAGCGCGACGGACAGGGTGAACACTGAAGCTTTCTTT
CDR3 protein: CASATDRVNTEAFF
V gene: TRBV11-2
J gene: TRBJ1-1
D gene: TRBD1
clone size: .

CDR3 DNA: TGTGCCAGCAGCTTGTCCAGGGAGAACCGAAACACCATATATTTT
CDR3 protein: CASSLSRENRNTIYF
V gene: TRBV5-5
J gene: TRBJ1-3
D gene: .
clone size: .

CDR3 DNA: TGCAGCGTTACAAGCTCCAGACAGGCGGCCTACGGCTACACCTTC
CDR3 protein: CSVTSSRQAAYGYTF
V gene: TRBV29-1
J gene: TRBJ1-2
D gene: .
clone size: .

CDR3 DNA: TGCGCCAGCAGCTCAGGGACAGGGAGCTACGAGCAGTACTTC
CDR3 protein: CASSSGTGSYEQYF
V gene: TRBV10-2
J gene: TRBJ2-7
D gene: TRBD1
clone size: .

CDR3 DNA: TGTGCCAGCAGTTCCCCCAGGGACAGGAGCTCGCCTAATGAAAAACTGTTTTTT
CDR3 protein: CASSSPRDRSSPNEKLFF
V gene: TRBV28
J gene: TRBJ1-4
D gene: TRBD1
clone size: once

CDR3 DNA: TGCGCCAGCAGCTCCCTTAGCCGAGGAACCTACAATGAGCAGTTCTTC
CDR3 protein: CASSSLSRGTYNEQFF
V gene: TRBV5-1
J gene: TRBJ2-1
D gene: .
clone size: few

CDR3 DNA: TGTGCCAGCACTGGACAGGGACGAAGATATGGCTACACCTTC
CDR3 protein: CASTGQGRRYGYTF
V gene: TRBV6-1
J gene: TRBJ1-2
D gene: TRBD1
clone size: few

CDR3 DNA: TGTGCCAGCAGCTCCCGTCTAGCGGGAGCGTCAGATACGCAGTATTTT
CDR3 protein: CASSSRLAGASDTQYF
V gene: TRBV7-9
J gene: TRBJ2-3
D gene: TRBD2
clone size: .

CDR3 DNA: TGTGCCAGCAGCCCCTCTGGGGACAGGGGGGATGAGCAGTTCTTC
CDR3 protein: CASSPSGDRGDEQFF
V gene: TRBV9
J gene: TRBJ2-1
D gene: TRBD1
clone size: .

CDR3 DNA: TGTGCCAGCAGCTTAGAGCGAGTAGATACGCAGTATTTT
CDR3 protein: CASSLERVDTQYF
V gene: TRBV7-2
J gene: TRBJ2-3
D gene: .
clone size: few

CDR3 DNA: TGTGCCAGCAGTGGCGGGAGGATTGAAAAACTGTTTTTT
CDR3 protein: CASSGGRIEKLFF
V gene: TRBV6-1
J gene: TRBJ1-4
D gene: .
clone size: .

CDR3 DNA: TGTGCCAGCAGTTCCCTCGGCTCTGGAAACACCATATATTTT
CDR3 protein: CASSSLGSGNTIYF
V gene: TRBV6-6
J gene: TRBJ1-3
D gene: .
clone size: few